Shown below are 18 T cell receptor beta chains from a single sample sequenced in a study of identical twins. A single record per CDR3 protein comes from TCRdb applying MiXCR to the 5' RACE reads. In the table there are 300,000 to 350,000 distinct CDR3 sequences, 12% of which are singletons. The same specimen was also included in a second study, on yellow fever vaccine responses in identical twins.

Sample: CD8+ T cells sorted from blood. The receptor source for this set is a woman younger than 35 in good health.

The rearrangement uses TRBV5-5 and TRBJ1-1, with D unclear. From germline, CDR1 is SGHKS and CDR2 YYEKEE (reference sequence). This CDR3 has 14 amino acids. Trimming stripped 9 bases from V and 3 bases from J, with 18 bases between. The DNA of the CDR3 is TGTGCCATCCCCCCGAGGAAGATGGACACTGAAGCTTTCTTT. Translated, it gives CAIPPRKMDTEAFF.

The chain has TRBV4-1 and TRBJ1-4; D not resolved. Germline V gives CDR1 MGHRA, CDR2 YSYEKL. The CDR3 runs 15 residues. V gave up 2 bases and J gave up 8 bases, with 15 bases separating them. CDR3 sequence: CASSQSLAANEKLFF. Written as DNA, the CDR3 is TGCGCCAGCAGCCAATCCTTGGCCGCGAACGAAAAACTGTTTTTT.

V and J are TRBV4-1 and TRBJ1-3, with D possibly being TRBD1 (5 bases). The germline CDR1 and CDR2 sequences are MGHRA and YSYEKL. V lost 4 bases and J lost 8, with 6 bases in between. The CDR3 sequence is 11 residues long. The CDR3 loop is CASSLGDTIYF. The CDR3 DNA is TGCGCCAGCAGCCTGGGGGACACCATATATTTT.

This clonotype was seen a few times. This sequence joins TRBV4-1 and TRBJ2-7; no reliable D call. The CDR3 sequence is 14 residues long. The germline gives CDR1 MGHRA, CDR2 YSYEKL. V lost 4 bases to trimming and J lost 2 bases, with 12 bases between them. CDR3 region: CASSRDVGTYEQYV. The CDR3 DNA follows: TGCGCCAGCAGCCGAGATGTAGGGACCTACGAGCAGTACGTC.

This clonotype came up a few times. The chain combines TRBV20-1 with TRBJ1-1; TRBD1 aligns across 9 bases. Germline assignment: CDR1 DFQATT and CDR2 SNEGSKA (reference sequence). This CDR3 spans 14 amino acids. V trimming: 0 bases; J trimming: 8 bases; junction bases outside the gene matches: 7. The CDR3 DNA reads as TGCAGTGCTAGAGACGGGACAGGGTTTTCAGAAGCTTTCTTT. This translates into CSARDGTGFSEAFF.

The sample holds many counts of this clonotype. The chain links TRBV6-5 to TRBJ2-3; D is undetermined. Per the germline V gene, CDR1 is MNHEY and CDR2 is SVGAGI. V was cut by 4 bases and J by 1 base, with 12 bases left in between. The CDR3 has 15 residues. CDR3 sequence: CASSSKVEGTDTQYF. In DNA, the CDR3 is TGTGCCAGCAGTTCCAAGGTAGAGGGCACAGATACGCAGTATTTT.

This rearrangement joins TRBV4-1 to TRBJ2-1, with TRBD2 as a possible D gene (6 bases). V dropped 4 bases and J dropped 8 bases, with 12 bases sitting between them. Germline CDR1 and CDR2: MGHRA and YSYEKL. The CDR3 runs to 13 residues. Here the CDR3 DNA reads TGCGCCAGCAGCCCCACTGGGGAGGATGAGCAGTTCTTC. This translates into CASSPTGEDEQFF.

This clonotype was picked up a small number of times. The V gene is TRBV29-1, the J gene TRBJ2-1; perhaps TRBD2 as D (6 bases). Germline loops: CDR1 SQVTM, CDR2 ANQGSEA. The V end lost 7 bases, the J end lost 4 bases, and 17 bases lay between the germline ends. CDR3 length equals 14 residues. The CDR3 DNA reads as TGCAGCGCCAATAGCCGGGGGTCTTACAATGAGCAGTTCTTC. It yields the protein CSANSRGSYNEQFF.

This clonotype was seen repeatedly, ten times or more. The V gene is TRBV7-9, the J gene TRBJ2-7; D may match TRBD1 or TRBD2 (5 bases each). Trimming pared 2 bases from V and 1 base from J, leaving 12 bases between. The CDR3 consists of 15 residues. CDR1 and CDR2 (germline): SEHNR, FQNEAQ (reference sequence). The CDR3 region is CASSLSFGGSYEQYV. Here the CDR3 DNA reads TGTGCCAGCAGCTTATCATTTGGGGGTTCCTACGAGCAGTACGTC.

The chain couples TRBV7-7 to TRBJ2-1; 12 bases fit TRBD2. The CDR3 is 14 residues long. CDR1 SSHAT and CDR2 FNYEAQ come from the germline V gene (reference sequence). V dropped 5 bases and J dropped 6; count of bases not matched to a gene: 2. CDR3 bases: TGTGCCAGCAGCCCTAGCGGGAGGGTCAATGAGCAGTTCTTC. It is translated as CASSPSGRVNEQFF.

This chain links TRBV7-9 with TRBJ1-2; 8 positions match TRBD1. V shed 0 bases, J shed 8 bases, and the junction held 8 bases outside the gene matches. The CDR3 sequence is 15 residues long. Germline CDR1 is SEHNR and CDR2 is FQNEAQ (reference sequence). This CDR3 is CASSLAKIGQGGYTF. The CDR3 nucleotides read TGTGCCAGCAGCTTAGCGAAGATCGGACAGGGAGGCTACACCTTC.

The chain combines TRBV2 with TRBJ1-4, with D possibly matching TRBD1 (5 bases). The germline V gene encodes CDR1 SNHLY and CDR2 FYNNEI. V lost 4 bases and J lost 3, with 9 bases in between. The CDR3 is 14 amino acids. The CDR3 loop reads CASSVGASNEKLFF. DNA for the CDR3: TGTGCCAGCAGTGTCGGGGCCTCTAATGAAAAACTGTTTTTT.

The table lists this clonotype with many counts. The genes are TRBV29-1 and TRBJ2-1; D may be TRBD2 (5 bases). Trimming left V 3 bases short and J 7 bases short, with 10 bases between. The CDR3 spans 12 residues. CDR1 SQVTM and CDR2 ANQGSEA come from the germline V gene. CDR3 region: CSVEVAFNEQFF. DNA for the CDR3: TGCAGCGTTGAGGTAGCGTTTAATGAGCAGTTCTTC.

This sequence joins TRBV20-1 and TRBJ2-7, with D possibly TRBD1 on 5 matching bases. V lost 2 bases and J lost 3, with 14 bases in between. The CDR3 loop spans 14 amino acids. Germline V CDR1 and CDR2: DFQATT, SNEGSKA (reference sequence). CDR3 DNA: TGCAGTGCTAGATCCACAGGTAGCCTCTACGAGCAGTACTTC. Encoded protein: CSARSTGSLYEQYF.

As DNA, the CDR3 is TGTGCCAGCAGTGAAGTGGGACTAGCGGTATACGAGCAGTACTTC. It codes for CASSEVGLAVYEQYF. The V call is TRBV2, the J call TRBJ2-7, with TRBD2 matching over 11 bases. V shed 1 base and J 4 bases; nucleotides not matched to a gene: 3. Germline V lookup: CDR1 SNHLY, CDR2 FYNNEI. CDR3 length: 15 residues. The full variable domain, completed using reference TRBV2 and TRBJ2-7, is EPEVTQTPSHQVTQMGQEVILRCVPISNHLYFYWYRQILGQKVEFLVSFYNNEISEKSEIFDDQFSVERPDGSNFTLKIRSTKLEDSAMYFCASSEVGLAVYEQYFGPGTRLTVT.

This clonotype has just a few counts. This chain connects TRBV7-6 to TRBJ2-1; possibly TRBD1 or TRBD2 for D (5 bases each). V lost 1 base and J 9 bases, leaving 13 bases between the germline ends. The CDR3 runs 14 residues. Germline V gives CDR1 SGHVS, CDR2 FNYEAQ. CDR3 region: CASSLDVGRSEQFF. In DNA, the CDR3 is TGTGCCAGCAGCTTAGATGTGGGACGGTCTGAGCAGTTCTTC.

This clonotype came up a few times. The chain links TRBV27 to TRBJ1-5, with 7 bases aligning to TRBD1. Germline CDR1 MNHEY, CDR2 SMNVEV (reference sequence). V was clipped by 5 bases and J by 1 base; unmatched bases: 8. This CDR3 region has 16 residues. The CDR3 spells CASSPIQGSSNQPQHF. Here the CDR3 DNA reads TGTGCCAGCAGTCCCATACAGGGGTCGAGCAATCAGCCCCAGCATTTT.

V usage is TRBV20-1 and J usage is TRBJ2-3, with 9 positions matching TRBD2. J was trimmed by 8 bases and V by 8 bases; bases with no gene match: 23. The CDR3 is 17 amino acids. CDR1 and CDR2 (germline): DFQATT, SNEGSKA (reference sequence). In nucleotides, the CDR3 is TGCAGTTCCTCTAGCGGGGCGTCTAAACGACCGGTATTTACGCAGTATTTT. This codes for CSSSSGASKRPVFTQYF.